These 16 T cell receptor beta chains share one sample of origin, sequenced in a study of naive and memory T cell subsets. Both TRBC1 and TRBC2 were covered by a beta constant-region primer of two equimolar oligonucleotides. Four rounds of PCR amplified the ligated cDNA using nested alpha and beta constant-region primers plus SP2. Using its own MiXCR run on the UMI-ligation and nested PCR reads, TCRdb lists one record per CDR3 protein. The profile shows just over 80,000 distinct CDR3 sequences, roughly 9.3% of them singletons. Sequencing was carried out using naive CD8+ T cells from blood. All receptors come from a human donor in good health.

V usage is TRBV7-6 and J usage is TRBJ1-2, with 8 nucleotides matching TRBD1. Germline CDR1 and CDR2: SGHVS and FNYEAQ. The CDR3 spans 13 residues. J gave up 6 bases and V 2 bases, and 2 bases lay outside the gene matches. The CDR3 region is CASSLSRGHGYTF. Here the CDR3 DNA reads TGTGCCAGCAGCTTATCCAGGGGGCATGGCTACACCTTC.

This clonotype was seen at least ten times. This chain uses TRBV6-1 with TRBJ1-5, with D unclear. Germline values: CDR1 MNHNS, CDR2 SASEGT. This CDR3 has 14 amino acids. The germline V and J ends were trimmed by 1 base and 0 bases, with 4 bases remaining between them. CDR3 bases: TGTGCCAGCAGTGAAGGAAGTAGCAATCAGCCCCAGCATTTT. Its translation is CASSEGSSNQPQHF.

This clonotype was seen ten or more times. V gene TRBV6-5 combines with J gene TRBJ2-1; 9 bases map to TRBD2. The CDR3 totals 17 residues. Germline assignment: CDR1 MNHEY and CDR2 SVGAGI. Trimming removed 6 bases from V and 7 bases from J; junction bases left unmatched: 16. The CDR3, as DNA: TGTGCCAGCAGCCCCTGGGGGAGTAGCGGGAGTCGGAATGAGCAGTTCTTC. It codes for CASSPWGSSGSRNEQFF.

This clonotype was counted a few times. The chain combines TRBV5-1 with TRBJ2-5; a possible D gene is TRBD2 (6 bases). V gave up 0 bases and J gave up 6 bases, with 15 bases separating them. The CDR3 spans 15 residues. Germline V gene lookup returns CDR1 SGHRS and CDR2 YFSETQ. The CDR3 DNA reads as TGCGCCAGCAGCTTGGCCGGAGGGGAAAGAAAGACCCAGTACTTC. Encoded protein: CASSLAGGERKTQYF.

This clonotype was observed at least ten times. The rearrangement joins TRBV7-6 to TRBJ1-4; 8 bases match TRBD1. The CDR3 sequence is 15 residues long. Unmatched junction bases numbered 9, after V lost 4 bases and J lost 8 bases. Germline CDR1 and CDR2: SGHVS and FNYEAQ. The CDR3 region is CASSSNLRQGEKLFF. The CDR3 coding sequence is TGTGCCAGCAGCTCGAACCTTCGACAGGGGGAAAAACTGTTTTTT.

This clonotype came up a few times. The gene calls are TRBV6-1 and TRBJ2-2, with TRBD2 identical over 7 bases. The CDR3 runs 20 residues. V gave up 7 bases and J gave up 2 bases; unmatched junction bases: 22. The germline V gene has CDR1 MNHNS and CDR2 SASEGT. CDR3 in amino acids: CASINRDGDQRESNTGELFF. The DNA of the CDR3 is TGTGCCAGCATCAACCGGGACGGAGACCAGCGGGAAAGCAACACCGGGGAGCTGTTTTTT.

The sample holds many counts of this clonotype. CDR3 coding DNA: TGCGCCAGCAGCCAAGAGTGGGAGGGATGGTACGAGCAGTACTTC. It is translated as CASSQEWEGWYEQYF. The V gene is TRBV4-3, the J gene TRBJ2-7, with 7 bases identical to TRBD2. Unmatched junction bases numbered 6, after V lost 0 bases and J lost 4 bases. CDR3 length: 15 residues. Germline CDR1 LGHNA, CDR2 YSLEER.

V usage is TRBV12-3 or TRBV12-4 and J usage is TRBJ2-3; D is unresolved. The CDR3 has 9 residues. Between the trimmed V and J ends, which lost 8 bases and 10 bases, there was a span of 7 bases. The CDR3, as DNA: TGTGCCAGCGGAGAATCGCAGTATTTT. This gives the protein CASGESQYF.

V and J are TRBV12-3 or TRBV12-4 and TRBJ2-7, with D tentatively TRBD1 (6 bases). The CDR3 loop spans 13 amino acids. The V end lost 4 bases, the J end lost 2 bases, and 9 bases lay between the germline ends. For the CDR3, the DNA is TGTGCCAGCAGTTGGACAGCCGCCTACGAGCAGTACTTC. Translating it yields CASSWTAAYEQYF.

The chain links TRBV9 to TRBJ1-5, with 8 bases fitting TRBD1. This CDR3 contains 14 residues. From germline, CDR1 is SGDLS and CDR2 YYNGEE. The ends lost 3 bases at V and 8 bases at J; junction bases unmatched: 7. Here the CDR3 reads CASSGRDRLEPQHF. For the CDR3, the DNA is TGTGCCAGCAGCGGACGGGACAGGCTGGAGCCCCAGCATTTT.

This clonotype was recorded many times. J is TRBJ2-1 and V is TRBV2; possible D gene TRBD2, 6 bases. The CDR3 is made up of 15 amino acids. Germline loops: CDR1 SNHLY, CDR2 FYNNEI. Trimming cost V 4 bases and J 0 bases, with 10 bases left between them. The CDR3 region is CASSVDGSSYNEQFF. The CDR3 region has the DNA TGTGCCAGCAGTGTGGACGGGAGCTCCTACAATGAGCAGTTCTTC.

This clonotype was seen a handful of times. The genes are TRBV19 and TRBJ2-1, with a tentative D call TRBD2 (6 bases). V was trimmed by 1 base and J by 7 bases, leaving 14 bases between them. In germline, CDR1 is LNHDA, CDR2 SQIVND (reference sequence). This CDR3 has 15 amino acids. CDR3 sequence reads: CASSIVQGGGNEQFF. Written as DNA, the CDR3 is TGTGCCAGTAGTATAGTCCAGGGAGGAGGGAATGAGCAGTTCTTC.

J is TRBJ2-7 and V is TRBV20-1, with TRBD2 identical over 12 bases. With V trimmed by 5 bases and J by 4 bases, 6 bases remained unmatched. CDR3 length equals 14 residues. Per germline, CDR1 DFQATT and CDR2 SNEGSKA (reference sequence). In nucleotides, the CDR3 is TGCAGTGCTGAACGACTAGCGGGAGCGTACGAGCAGTACTTC. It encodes CSAERLAGAYEQYF.

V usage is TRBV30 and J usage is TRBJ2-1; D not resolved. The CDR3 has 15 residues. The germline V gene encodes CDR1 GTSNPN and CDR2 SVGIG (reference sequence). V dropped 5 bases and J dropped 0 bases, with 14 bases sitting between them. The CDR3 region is CAWGYSLSSYNEQFF. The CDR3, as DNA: TGTGCCTGGGGGTACTCTTTGAGCTCCTACAATGAGCAGTTCTTC.

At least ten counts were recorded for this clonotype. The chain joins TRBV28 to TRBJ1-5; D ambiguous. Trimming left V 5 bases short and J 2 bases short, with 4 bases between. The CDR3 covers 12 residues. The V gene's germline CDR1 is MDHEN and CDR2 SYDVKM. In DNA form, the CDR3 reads TGTGCCAGCAGTAATGGCAATCAGCCCCAGCATTTT. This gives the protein CASSNGNQPQHF.

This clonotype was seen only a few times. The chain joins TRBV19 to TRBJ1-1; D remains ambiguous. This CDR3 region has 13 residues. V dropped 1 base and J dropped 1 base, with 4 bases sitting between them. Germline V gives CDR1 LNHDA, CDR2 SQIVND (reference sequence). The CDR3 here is CASSIASNTEAFF. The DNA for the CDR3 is TGTGCCAGTAGTATAGCTTCGAACACTGAAGCTTTCTTT.